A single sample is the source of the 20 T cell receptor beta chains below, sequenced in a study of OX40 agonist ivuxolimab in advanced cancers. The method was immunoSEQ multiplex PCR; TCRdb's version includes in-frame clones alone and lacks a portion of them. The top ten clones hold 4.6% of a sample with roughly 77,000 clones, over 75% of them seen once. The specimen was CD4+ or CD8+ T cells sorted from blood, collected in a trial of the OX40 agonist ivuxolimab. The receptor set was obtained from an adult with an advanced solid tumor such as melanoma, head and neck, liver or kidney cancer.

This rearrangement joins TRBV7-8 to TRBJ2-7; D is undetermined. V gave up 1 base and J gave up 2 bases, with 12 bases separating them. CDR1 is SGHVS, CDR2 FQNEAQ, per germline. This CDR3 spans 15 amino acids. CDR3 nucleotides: TGTGCCAGCAGCTTAGATGGAAGACAACCCTACGAGCAGTACTTC. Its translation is CASSLDGRQPYEQYF. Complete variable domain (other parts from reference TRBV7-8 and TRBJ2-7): GAGVSQSPRYKVAKRGQDVALRCDPISGHVSLFWYQQALGQGPEFLTYFQNEAQLDKSGLPSDRFFAERPEGSVSTLKIQRTQQEDSAVYLCASSLDGRQPYEQYFGPGTRLTVT.

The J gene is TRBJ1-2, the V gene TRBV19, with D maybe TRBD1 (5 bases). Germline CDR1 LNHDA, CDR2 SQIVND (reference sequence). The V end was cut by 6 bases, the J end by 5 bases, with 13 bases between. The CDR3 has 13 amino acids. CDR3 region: CASRPKDNYGYTF. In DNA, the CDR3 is TGTGCCAGTAGACCTAAGGACAATTATGGCTACACCTTC. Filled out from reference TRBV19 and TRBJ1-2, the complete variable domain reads DGGITQSPKYLFRKEGQNVTLSCEQNLNHDAMYWYRQDPGQGLRLIYYSQIVNDFQKGDIAEGYSVSREKKESFPLTVTSAQKNPTAFYLCASRPKDNYGYTFGSGTRLTVV.

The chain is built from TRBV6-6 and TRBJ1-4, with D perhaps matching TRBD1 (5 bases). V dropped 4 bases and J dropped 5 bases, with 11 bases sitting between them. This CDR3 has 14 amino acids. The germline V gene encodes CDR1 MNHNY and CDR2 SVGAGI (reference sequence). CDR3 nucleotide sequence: TGTGCCAGCAGTTGGGGGAGAAGCAATGAAAAACTGTTTTTT. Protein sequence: CASSWGRSNEKLFF.

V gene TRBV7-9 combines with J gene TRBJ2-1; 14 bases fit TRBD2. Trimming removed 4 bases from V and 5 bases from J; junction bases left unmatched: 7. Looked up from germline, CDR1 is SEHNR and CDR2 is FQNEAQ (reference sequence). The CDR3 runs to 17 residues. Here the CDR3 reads CASSYKRLAGGDNEQFF. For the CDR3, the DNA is TGTGCCAGCAGCTACAAGCGACTAGCGGGGGGGGACAATGAGCAGTTCTTC.

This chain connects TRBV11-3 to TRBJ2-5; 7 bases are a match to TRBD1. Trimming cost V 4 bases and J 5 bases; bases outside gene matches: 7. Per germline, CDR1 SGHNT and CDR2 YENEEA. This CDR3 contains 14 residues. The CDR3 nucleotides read TGTGCCAGCAGCTCAGCAGGGGGAACGGAGACCCAGTACTTC. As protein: CASSSAGGTETQYF. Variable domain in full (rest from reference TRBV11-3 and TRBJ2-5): EAGVVQSPRYKIIEKKQPVAFWCNPISGHNTLYWYLQNLGQGPELLIRYENEEAVDDSQLPKDRFSAERLKGVDSTLKIQPAELGDSAVYLCASSSAGGTETQYFGPGTRLLVL.

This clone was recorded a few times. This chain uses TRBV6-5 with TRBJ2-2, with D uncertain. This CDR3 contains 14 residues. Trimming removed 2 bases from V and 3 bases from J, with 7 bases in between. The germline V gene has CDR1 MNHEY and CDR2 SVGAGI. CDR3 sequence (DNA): TGTGCCAGCAGTTACAACTCCTACACCGGGGAGCTGTTTTTT. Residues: CASSYNSYTGELFF.

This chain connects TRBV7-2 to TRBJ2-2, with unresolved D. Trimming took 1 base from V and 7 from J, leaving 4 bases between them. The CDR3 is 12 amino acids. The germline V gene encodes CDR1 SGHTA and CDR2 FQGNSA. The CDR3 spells CASSLEIGELFF. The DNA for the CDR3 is TGTGCCAGCAGCTTAGAGATCGGGGAGCTGTTTTTT.

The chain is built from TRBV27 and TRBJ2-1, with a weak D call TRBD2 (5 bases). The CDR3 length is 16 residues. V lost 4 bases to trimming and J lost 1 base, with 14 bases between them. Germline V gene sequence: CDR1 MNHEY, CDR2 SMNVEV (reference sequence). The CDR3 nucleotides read TGTGCCAGCAGTTCCGCAGCCCGGGGTTCCTACAATGAGCAGTTCTTC. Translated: CASSSAARGSYNEQFF.

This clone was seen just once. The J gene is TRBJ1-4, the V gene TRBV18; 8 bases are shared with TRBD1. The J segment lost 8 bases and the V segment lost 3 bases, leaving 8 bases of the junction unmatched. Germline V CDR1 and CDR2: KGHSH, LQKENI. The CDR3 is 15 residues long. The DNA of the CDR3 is TGTGCCAGCTCACCGCCGGGACAGGCACTAGAAAAACTGTTTTTT. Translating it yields CASSPPGQALEKLFF.

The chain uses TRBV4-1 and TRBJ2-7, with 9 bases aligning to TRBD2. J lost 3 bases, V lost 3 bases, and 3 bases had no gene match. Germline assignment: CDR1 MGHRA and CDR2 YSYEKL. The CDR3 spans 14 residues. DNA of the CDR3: TGCGCCAGCAGCCACCGACTAGCGGACTACGAGCAGTACTTC. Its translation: CASSHRLADYEQYF.

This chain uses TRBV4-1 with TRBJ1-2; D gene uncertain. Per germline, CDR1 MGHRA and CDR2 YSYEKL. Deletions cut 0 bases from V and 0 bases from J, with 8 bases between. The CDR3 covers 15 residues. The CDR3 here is CASSQDTVSNYGYTF. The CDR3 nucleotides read TGCGCCAGCAGCCAAGATACTGTCTCTAACTATGGCTACACCTTC.

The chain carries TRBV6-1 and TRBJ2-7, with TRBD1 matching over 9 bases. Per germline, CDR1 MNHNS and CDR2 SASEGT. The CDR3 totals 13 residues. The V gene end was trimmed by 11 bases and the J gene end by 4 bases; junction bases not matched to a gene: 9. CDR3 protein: CAGSTGGRYEQYF. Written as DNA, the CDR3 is TGTGCCGGTTCGACAGGGGGAAGATACGAGCAGTACTTC.

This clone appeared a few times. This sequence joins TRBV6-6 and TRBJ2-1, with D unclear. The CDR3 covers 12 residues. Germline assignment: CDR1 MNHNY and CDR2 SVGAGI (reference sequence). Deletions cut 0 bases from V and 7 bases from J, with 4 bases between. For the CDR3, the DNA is TGTGCCAGCAGTTACTCAGGTAATGAGCAGTTCTTC. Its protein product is CASSYSGNEQFF.

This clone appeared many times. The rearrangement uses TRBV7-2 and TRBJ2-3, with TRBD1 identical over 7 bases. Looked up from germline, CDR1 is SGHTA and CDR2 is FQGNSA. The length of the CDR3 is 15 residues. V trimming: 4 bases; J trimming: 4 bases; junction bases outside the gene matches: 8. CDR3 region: CASSSTGARADTQYF. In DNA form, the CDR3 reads TGTGCCAGCAGCTCCACAGGGGCTCGGGCAGATACGCAGTATTTT.

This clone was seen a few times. The CDR3 reads CASRAGGLGSQPQHF. CDR3 in DNA: TGTGCCAGCAGGGCCGGCGGGTTGGGTAGTCAGCCCCAGCATTTT. The J gene is TRBJ1-5, the V gene TRBV6-5, with D uncertain. V was trimmed by 6 bases and J by 6 bases, leaving 18 bases between them. The CDR3 loop spans 15 amino acids. The germline gives CDR1 MNHEY, CDR2 SVGAGI.

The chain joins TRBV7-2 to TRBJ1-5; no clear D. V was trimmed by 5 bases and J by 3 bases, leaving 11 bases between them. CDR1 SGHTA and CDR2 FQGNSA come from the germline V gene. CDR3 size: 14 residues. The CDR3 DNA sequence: TGTGCCAGCAGCCTCGGTGGTATCAATCAGCCCCAGCATTTT. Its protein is CASSLGGINQPQHF.

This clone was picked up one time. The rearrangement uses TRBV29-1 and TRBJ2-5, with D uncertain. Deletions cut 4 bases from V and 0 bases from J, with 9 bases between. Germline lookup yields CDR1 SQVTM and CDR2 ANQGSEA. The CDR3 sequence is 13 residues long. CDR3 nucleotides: TGCAGCGTTGTCCCCGGACACCAAGAGACCCAGTACTTC. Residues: CSVVPGHQETQYF. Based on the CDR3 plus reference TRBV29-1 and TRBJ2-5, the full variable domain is SAVISQKPSRDICQRGTSLTIQCQVDSQVTMMFWYRQQPGQSLTLIATANQGSEATYESGFVIDKFPISRPNLTFSTLTVSNMSPEDSSIYLCSVVPGHQETQYFGPGTRLLVL.

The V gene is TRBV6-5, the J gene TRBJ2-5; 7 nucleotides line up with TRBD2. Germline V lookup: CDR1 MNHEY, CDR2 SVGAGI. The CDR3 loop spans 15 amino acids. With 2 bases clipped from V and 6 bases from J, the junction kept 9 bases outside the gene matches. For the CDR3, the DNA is TGTGCCAGCAGTTACAGTAACGGGGGGACCCAGACCCAGTACTTC. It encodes CASSYSNGGTQTQYF.

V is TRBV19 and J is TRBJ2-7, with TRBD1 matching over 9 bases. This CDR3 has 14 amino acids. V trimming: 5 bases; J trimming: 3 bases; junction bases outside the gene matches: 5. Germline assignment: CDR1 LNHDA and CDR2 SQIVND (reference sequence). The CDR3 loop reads CASSHPGQGYEQYF. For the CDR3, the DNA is TGTGCCAGTAGTCATCCGGGACAGGGCTACGAGCAGTACTTC.

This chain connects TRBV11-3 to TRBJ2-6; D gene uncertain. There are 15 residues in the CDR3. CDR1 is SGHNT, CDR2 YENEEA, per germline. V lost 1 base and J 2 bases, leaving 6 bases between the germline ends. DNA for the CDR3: TGTGCCAGCAGCTTAGCCCAAGCTGGGGCCAACGTCCTGACTTTC. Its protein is CASSLAQAGANVLTF. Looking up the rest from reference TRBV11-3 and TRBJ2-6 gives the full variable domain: EAGVVQSPRYKIIEKKQPVAFWCNPISGHNTLYWYLQNLGQGPELLIRYENEEAVDDSQLPKDRFSAERLKGVDSTLKIQPAELGDSAVYLCASSLAQAGANVLTFGAGSRLTVL.